This T cell receptor (beta chain) was documented in a study of T cells in Graves' hyperthyroidism and ophthalmopathy. Whole-study findings and limits: Most expanded thyroid clonotypes above 0.001 recurred in blood.

The V gene's germline CDR1 is SGHNT and CDR2 YYREEE (reference sequence). This CDR3 is 15 amino acids long. Between the trimmed V and J ends, which lost 0 bases and 2 bases, there was a span of 8 bases. This clonotype was seen only a few times. The antigen is undetermined. Fresh 10 ml peripheral blood yielded PBMCs. RNA transcripts provided the source from which TCR beta CDR3 regions were amplified. The HTBI set primed first-round TCR CDR3 RT-PCR. MiXCR was run by TCRdb on the multiplex PCR reads, yielding one entry per CDR3 protein. There are roughly 240,000 distinct CDR3 sequences in the sample; about a sixth occur only once, and approximately 30% lies in the top ten.

The receptor's source is a woman younger than 30 with Graves' ophthalmopathy. The specimen was blood. The rearrangement links TRBV5-4 to TRBJ2-2; no reliable D call. For the CDR3, the DNA is TGTGCCAGCAGCTTGGGCCAGGAAAACACCGGGGAGCTGTTTTTT. Its translation: CASSLGQENTGELFF.